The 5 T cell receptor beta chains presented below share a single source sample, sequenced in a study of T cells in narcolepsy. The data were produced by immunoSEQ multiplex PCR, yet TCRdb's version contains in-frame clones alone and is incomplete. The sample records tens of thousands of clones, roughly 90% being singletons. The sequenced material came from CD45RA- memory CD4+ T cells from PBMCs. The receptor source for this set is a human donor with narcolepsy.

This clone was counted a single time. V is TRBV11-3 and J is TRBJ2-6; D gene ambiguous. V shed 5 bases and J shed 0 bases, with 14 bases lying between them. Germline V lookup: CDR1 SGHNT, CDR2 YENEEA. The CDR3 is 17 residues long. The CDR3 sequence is CASSLVTSSSGANVLTF. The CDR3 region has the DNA TGTGCCAGCAGCCTTGTAACCAGCAGCTCTGGGGCCAACGTCCTGACTTTC.

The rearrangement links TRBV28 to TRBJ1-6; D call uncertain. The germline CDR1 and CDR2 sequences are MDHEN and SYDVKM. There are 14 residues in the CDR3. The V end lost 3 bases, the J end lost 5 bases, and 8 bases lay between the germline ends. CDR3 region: CASSFQQNNSPLHF. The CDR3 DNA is TGTGCCAGCAGTTTTCAACAGAATAATTCACCCCTCCACTTT.

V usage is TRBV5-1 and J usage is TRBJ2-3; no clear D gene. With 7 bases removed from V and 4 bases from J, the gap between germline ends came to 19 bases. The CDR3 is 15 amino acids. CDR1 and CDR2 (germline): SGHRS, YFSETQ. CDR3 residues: CASCPRRSESDTQYF. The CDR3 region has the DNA TGCGCCAGCTGCCCCAGGCGGTCTGAATCAGATACGCAGTATTTT.

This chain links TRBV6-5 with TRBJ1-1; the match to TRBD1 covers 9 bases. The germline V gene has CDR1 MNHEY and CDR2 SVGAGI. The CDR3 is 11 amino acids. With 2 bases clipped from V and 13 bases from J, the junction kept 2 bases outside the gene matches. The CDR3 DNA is TGTGCCAGCAGTTACGGGACAGGGCGTTTCTTT. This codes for CASSYGTGRFF.

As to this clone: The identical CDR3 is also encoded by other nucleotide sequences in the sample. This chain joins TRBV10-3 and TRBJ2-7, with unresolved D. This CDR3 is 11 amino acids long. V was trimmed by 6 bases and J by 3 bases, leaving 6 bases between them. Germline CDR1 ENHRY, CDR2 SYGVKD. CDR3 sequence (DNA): TGTGCCATCAGGGACGGCTACGAGCAGTACTTC. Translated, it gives CAIRDGYEQYF.